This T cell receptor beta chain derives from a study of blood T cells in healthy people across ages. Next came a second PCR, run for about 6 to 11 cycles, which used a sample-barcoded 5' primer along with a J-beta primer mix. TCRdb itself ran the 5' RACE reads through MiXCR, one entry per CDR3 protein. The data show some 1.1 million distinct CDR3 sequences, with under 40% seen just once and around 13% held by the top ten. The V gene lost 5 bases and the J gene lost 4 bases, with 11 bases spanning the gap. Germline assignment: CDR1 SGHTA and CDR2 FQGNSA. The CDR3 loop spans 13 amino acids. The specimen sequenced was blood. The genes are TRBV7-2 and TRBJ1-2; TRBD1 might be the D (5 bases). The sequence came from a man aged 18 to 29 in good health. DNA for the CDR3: TGTGCCAGCAGCCGCCCAGGGCGCTATGGCTACACCTTC. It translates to CASSRPGRYGYTF.